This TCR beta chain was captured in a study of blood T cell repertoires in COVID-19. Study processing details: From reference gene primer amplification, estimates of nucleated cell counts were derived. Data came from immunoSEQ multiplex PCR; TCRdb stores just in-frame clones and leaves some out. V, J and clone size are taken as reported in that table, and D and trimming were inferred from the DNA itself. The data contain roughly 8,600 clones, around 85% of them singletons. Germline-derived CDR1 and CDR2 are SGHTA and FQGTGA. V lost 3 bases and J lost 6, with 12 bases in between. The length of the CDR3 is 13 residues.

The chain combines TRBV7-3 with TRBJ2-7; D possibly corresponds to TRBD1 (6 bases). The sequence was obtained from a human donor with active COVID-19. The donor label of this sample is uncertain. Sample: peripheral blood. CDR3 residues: CASSLGALGEQYF. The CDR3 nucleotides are TGTGCCAGCAGCTTGGGGGCTTTGGGCGAGCAGTACTTC. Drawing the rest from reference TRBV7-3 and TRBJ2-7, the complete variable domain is GAGVSQTPSNKVTEKGKYVELRCDPISGHTALYWYRQSLGQGPEFLIYFQGTGAADDSGLPNDRFFAVRPEGSVSTLKIQRTERGDSAVYLCASSLGALGEQYFGPGTRLTVT.